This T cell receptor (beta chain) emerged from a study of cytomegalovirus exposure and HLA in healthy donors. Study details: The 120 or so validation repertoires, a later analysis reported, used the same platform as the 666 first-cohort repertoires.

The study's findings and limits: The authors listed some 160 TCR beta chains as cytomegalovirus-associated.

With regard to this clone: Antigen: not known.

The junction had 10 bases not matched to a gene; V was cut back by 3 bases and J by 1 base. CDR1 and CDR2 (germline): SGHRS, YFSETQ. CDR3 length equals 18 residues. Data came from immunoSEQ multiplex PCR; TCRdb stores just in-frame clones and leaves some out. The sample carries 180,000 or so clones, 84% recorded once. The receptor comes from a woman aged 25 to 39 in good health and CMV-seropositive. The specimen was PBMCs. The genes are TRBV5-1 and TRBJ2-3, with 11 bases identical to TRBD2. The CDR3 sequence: CASSSLLLAGAGTDTQYF. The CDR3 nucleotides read TGCGCCAGCAGCTCCCTCCTACTAGCGGGAGCGGGCACAGATACGCAGTATTTT. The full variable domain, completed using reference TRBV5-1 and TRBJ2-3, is KAGVTQTPRYLIKTRGQQVTLSCSPISGHRSVSWYQQTPGQGLQFLFEYFSETQRNKGNFPGRFSGRQFSNSRSEMNVSTLELGDSALYLCASSSLLLAGAGTDTQYFGPGTRLTVL.